What follows describes a single TCR beta chain. The antigen is not known. This sample also contains other DNA sequences that code for the same CDR3. The germline V gene has CDR1 LNHDA and CDR2 SQIVND (reference sequence). Trimming took off 3 bases at V and 2 bases at J, with 8 bases between the two ends. This CDR3 is built from 13 residues. The sample comes from a study of cytomegalovirus exposure and HLA in healthy donors. The study's findings and limits: Reported results showed that the classifier diagnosed cytomegalovirus status with high specificity and sensitivity. In a later analysis, an Asian-associated ancestry cluster reportedly showed fewer N-insertions than the roughly 700-donor mean. Among TCR sequences, most were rare, though some public TCRs appeared in many donors. Most subjects had HLA-A and HLA-B alleles reportedly predicted accurately by TCR beta sequences.

Primers: 60 Vbeta forward and 13 Jbeta reverse. TCRdb's table, derived via immunoSEQ multiplex PCR, lists solely in-frame clones and lacks some. The top ten clones hold 2.4% of a sample with roughly 180,000 clones, roughly 80% of them seen once. This TCR was recovered from a male donor in good health and CMV-seronegative. V and J are TRBV19 and TRBJ2-7; weak D call: TRBD1 (5 bases). The source material was PBMCs. CDR3 residues: CASSIQGTYEQYF. In nucleotides, the CDR3 is TGTGCCAGTAGTATCCAGGGCACCTACGAGCAGTACTTC.